The present entry profiles one TCR beta chain with its context. Its antigen is not known. The source of the sample is a study of post-analysis software for immune sequencing data. Notes on the study in general: Five or six TRBV segments were more frequent in patients than controls; TRBV5-6, TRBV5-1 and TRBV20-1 belonged to this group.

Trimming removed 0 bases from V and 5 bases from J; junction bases left unmatched: 9. CDR1 and CDR2 from the germline V gene are SGHRS and YFSETQ. This CDR3 comprises 16 residues. The TCR beta cDNA libraries contained unique molecular identifiers. TCRdb reprocessed the PCR reads via MiXCR and lists one record per CDR3 protein. The sample records hundreds of thousands of distinct CDR3 sequences, around 40% being singletons. This clonotype originated in a girl aged 5 to 17 with multiple sclerosis. Sequences were obtained from blood. V and J are TRBV5-1 and TRBJ1-1, with TRBD1 identical over 8 bases. This CDR3 reads CASSLAPSGGETEAFF. CDR3 nucleotide sequence: TGCGCCAGCAGCTTGGCCCCGTCAGGGGGCGAAACTGAAGCTTTCTTT. The whole variable domain, filled in from reference TRBV5-1 and TRBJ1-1, reads KAGVTQTPRYLIKTRGQQVTLSCSPISGHRSVSWYQQTPGQGLQFLFEYFSETQRNKGNFPGRFSGRQFSNSRSEMNVSTLELGDSALYLCASSLAPSGGETEAFFGQGTRLTVV.